This T cell receptor (beta chain) emerged from a study of identical twins. Study-wide results and limits: There were fewer insertions in abundant cord blood beta clonotypes, but memory repertoires showed no such pattern.

This clonotype showed up just a few times. As yet, its antigen is unknown. Addition of a universal primer site occurred through template switching, and cDNA carried unique molecular identifiers. Using its own MiXCR run on the 5' RACE reads, TCRdb lists one record per CDR3 protein. Altogether some 560,000 distinct CDR3 sequences are present, around 9.6% being singletons, with the ten largest covering under 3%. Between the trimmed V and J ends, which lost 2 bases and 3 bases, there was a span of 14 bases. The CDR3 runs to 15 residues. CDR1 and CDR2 from the germline V gene are DFQATT and SNEGSKA (reference sequence). The sample was also reused in another study, on yellow fever vaccine responses in identical twins.

The rearrangement uses TRBV20-1 and TRBJ2-1, with D tentatively TRBD2 (6 bases). Material: PBMCs. This TCR was sampled from a young woman in good health. CDR3 coding DNA: TGCAGTGCTAGATTGAAGGACTACTTCTACAATGAGCAGTTCTTC. Translation gives CSARLKDYFYNEQFF.